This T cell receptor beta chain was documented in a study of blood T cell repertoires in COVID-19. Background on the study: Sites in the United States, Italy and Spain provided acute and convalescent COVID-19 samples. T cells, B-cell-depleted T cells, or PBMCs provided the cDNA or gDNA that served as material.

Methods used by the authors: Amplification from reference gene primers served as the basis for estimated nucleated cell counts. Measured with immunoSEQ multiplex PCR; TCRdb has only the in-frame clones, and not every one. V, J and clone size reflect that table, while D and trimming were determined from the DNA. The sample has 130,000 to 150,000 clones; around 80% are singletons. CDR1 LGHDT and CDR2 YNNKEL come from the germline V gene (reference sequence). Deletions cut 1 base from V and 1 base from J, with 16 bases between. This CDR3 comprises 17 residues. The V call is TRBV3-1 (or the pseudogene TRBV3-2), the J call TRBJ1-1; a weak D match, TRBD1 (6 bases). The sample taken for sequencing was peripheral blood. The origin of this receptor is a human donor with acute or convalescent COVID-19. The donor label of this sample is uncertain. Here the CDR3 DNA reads TGTGCCAGCAGCCAAGGAAAATACAGGGCGGGGAACACTGAAGCTTTCTTT. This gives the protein CASSQGKYRAGNTEAFF.